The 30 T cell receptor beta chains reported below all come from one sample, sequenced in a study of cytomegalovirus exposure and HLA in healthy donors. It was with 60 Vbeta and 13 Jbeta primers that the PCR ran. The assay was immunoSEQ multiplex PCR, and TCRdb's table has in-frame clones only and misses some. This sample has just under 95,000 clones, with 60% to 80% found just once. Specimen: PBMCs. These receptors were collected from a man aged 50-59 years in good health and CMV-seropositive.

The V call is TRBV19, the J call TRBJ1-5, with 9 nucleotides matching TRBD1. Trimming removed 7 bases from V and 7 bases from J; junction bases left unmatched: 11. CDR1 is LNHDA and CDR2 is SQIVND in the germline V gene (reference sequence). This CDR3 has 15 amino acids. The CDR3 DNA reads TGTGCCAGTACCCCCCGGGACAGGGTTTCCCAGCCCCAGCATTTT. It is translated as CASTPRDRVSQPQHF. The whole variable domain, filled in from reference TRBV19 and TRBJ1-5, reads DGGITQSPKYLFRKEGQNVTLSCEQNLNHDAMYWYRQDPGQGLRLIYYSQIVNDFQKGDIAEGYSVSREKKESFPLTVTSAQKNPTAFYLCASTPRDRVSQPQHFGDGTRLSIL.

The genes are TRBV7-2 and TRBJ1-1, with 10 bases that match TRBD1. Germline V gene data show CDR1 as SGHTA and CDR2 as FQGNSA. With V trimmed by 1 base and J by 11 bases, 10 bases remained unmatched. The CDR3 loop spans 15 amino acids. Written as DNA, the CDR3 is TGTGCCAGCAGCTTAGAGGGGGGACAGGGGCAAATGGCTTTCTTT. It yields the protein CASSLEGGQGQMAFF.

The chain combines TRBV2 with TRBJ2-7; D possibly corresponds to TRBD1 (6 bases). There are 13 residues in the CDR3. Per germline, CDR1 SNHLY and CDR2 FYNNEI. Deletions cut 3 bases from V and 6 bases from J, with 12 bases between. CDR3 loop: CASSEGAVSEQYF. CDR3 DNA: TGTGCCAGCAGTGAGGGGGCCGTCTCCGAGCAGTACTTC.

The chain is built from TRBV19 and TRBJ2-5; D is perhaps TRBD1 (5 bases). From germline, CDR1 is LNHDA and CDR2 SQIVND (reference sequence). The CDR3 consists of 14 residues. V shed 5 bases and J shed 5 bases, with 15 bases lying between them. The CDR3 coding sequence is TGTGCCAGTAGTCAGGGTCCCAAGAGGGAGACCCAGTACTTC. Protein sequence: CASSQGPKRETQYF.

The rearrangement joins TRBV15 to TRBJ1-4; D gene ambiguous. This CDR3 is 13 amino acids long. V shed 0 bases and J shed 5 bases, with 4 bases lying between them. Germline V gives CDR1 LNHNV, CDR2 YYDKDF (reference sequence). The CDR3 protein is CATSRDQNEKLFF. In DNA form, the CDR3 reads TGTGCCACCAGCAGAGATCAGAATGAAAAACTGTTTTTT.

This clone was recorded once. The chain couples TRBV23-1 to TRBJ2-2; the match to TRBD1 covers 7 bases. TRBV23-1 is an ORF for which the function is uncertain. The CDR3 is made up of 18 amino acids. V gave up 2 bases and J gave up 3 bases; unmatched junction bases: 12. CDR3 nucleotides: TGCGCCAGCAGTCAACCAGGAAGGGGACAGAACTACACCGGGGAGCTGTTTTTT. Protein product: CASSQPGRGQNYTGELFF.

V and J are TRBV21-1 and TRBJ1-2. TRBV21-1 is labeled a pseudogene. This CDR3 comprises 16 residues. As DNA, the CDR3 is TGTGCCAGCAGCAAGTCGGGAAAGGACCTTAACTATGGCTACACCTTC. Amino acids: CASSKSGKDLNYGYTF.

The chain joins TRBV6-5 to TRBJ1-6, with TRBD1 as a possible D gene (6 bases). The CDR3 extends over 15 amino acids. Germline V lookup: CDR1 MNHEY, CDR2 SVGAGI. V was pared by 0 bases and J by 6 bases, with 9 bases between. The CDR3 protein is CASSYSGHSNSPLHF. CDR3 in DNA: TGTGCCAGCAGTTACTCGGGACATTCTAATTCACCCCTCCACTTT.

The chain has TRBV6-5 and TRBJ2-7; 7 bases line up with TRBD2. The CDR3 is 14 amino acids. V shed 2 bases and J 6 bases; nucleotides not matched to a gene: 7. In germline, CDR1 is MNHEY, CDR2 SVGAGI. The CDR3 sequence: CASSYGGVTSEQYF. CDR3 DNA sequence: TGTGCCAGCAGTTACGGGGGGGTCACTAGCGAGCAGTACTTC.

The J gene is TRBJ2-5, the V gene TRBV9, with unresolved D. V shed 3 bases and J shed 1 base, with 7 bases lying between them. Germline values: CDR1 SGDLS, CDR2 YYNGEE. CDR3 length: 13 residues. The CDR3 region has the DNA TGTGCCAGCAGCGCCACATCCCAAGAGACCCAGTACTTC. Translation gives CASSATSQETQYF.

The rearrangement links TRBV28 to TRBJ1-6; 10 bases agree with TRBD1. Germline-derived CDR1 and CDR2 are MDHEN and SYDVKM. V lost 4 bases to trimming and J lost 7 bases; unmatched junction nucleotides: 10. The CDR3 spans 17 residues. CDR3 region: CASSYPPGTGDNSPLHF. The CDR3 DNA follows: TGTGCCAGCAGTTATCCCCCCGGGACAGGGGACAATTCACCCCTCCACTTT.

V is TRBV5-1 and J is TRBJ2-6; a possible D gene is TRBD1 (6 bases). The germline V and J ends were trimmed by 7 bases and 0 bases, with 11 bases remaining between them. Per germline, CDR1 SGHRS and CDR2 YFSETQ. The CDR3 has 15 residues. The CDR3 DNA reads TGCGCCAGCGGCGGACAGATCTCTGGGGCCAACGTCCTGACTTTC. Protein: CASGGQISGANVLTF.

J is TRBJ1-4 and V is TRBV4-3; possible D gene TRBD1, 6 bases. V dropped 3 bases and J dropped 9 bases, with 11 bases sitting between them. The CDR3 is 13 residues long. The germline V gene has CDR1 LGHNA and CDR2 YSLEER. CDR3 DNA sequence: TGCGCCAGCAGCCAGGAACAGGGAAAAAAACTGTTTTTT. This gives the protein CASSQEQGKKLFF.

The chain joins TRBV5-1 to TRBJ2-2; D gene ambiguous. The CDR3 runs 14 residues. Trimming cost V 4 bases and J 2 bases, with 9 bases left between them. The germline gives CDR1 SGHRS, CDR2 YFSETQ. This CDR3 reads CASSPFSNTGELFF. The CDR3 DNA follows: TGCGCCAGCAGCCCCTTTTCCAACACCGGGGAGCTGTTTTTT.

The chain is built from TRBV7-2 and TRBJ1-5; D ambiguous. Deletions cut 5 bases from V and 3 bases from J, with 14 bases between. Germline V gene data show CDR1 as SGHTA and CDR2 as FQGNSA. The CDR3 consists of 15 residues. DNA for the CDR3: TGTGCCAGCAGCCCGTATGCAGGTCACAATCAGCCCCAGCATTTT. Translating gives CASSPYAGHNQPQHF.

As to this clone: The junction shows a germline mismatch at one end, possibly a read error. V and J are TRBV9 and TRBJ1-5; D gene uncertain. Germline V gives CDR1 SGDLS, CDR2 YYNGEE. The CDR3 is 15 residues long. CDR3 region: CASSPGGHSDQPQNF. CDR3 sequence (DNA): TGTGCCAGCAGCCCTGGAGGGCATTCGGATCAGCCCCAGAATTTT.

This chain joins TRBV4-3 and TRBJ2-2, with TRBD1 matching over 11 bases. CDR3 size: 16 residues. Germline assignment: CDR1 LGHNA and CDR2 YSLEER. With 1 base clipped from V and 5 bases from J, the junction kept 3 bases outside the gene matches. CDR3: CASSQAGTGGTGELFF. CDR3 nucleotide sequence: TGCGCCAGCAGCCAAGCAGGGACAGGGGGAACCGGGGAGCTGTTTTTT.

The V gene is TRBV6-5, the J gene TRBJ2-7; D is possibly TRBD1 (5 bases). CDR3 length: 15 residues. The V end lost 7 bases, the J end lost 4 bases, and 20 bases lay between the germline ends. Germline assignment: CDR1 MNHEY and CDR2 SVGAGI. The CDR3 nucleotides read TGTGCCAGCATGAGCGCGCCCAAGGGGTTGTACGAGCAGTACTTC. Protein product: CASMSAPKGLYEQYF.

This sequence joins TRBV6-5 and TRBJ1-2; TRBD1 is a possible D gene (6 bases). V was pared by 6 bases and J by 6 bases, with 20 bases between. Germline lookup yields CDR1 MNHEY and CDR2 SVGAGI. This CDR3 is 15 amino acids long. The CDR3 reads CASSPGPRGANGYTF. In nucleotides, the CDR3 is TGTGCCAGCAGCCCGGGGCCCCGGGGGGCGAATGGCTACACCTTC.

CDR3 sequence (DNA): TGCGCCAGCAGCCAAGTGACCGGGGGGGCCATATCCTACGAGCAGTACTTC. This codes for CASSQVTGGAISYEQYF. The J gene is TRBJ2-7, the V gene TRBV4-1, with 8 bases that match TRBD2. Per germline, CDR1 MGHRA and CDR2 YSYEKL. CDR3 length: 17 residues. V lost 1 base and J lost 1; bases outside the gene matches: 9.

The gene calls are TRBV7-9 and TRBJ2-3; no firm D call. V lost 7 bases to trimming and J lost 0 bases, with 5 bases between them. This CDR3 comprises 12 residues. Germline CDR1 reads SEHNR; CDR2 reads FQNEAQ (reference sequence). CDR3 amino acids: CASMGSTDTQYF. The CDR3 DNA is TGTGCCAGCATGGGCAGCACAGATACGCAGTATTTT.

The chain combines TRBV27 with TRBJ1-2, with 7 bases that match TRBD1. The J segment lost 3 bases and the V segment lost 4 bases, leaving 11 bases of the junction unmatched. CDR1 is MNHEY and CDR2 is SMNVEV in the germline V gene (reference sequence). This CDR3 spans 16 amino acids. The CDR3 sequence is CASSSYRQGKDYGYTF. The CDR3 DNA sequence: TGTGCCAGCAGTTCCTACCGACAGGGTAAAGACTATGGCTACACCTTC.

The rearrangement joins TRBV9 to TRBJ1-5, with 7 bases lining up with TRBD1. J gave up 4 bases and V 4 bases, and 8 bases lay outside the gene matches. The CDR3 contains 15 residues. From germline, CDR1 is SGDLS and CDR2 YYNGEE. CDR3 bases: TGTGCCAGCAGCCCAACAGGGGAAAGGAATCAGCCCCAGCATTTT. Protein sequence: CASSPTGERNQPQHF.

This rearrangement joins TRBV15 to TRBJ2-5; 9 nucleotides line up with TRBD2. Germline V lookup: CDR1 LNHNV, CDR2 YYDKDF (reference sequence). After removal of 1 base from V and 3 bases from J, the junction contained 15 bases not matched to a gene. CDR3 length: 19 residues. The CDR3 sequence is CATSRVQYGLGGGEETQYF. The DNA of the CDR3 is TGTGCCACCAGCAGAGTTCAATACGGATTAGGCGGGGGGGAAGAGACCCAGTACTTC. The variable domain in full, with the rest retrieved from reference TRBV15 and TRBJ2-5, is DAMVIQNPRYQVTQFGKPVTLSCSQTLNHNVMYWYQQKSSQAPKLLFHYYDKDFNNEADTPDNFQSRRPNTSFCFLDIRSPGLGDTAMYLCATSRVQYGLGGGEETQYFGPGTRLLVL.

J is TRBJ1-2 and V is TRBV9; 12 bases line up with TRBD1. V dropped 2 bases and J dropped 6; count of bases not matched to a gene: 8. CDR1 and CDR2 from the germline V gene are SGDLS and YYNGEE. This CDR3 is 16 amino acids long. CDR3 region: CASSVNPGQGADGYTF. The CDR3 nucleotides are TGTGCCAGCAGCGTTAACCCGGGACAGGGGGCGGATGGCTACACCTTC.

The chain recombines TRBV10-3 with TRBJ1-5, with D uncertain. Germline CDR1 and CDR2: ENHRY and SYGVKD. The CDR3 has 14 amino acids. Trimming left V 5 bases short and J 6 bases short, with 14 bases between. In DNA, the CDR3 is TGTGCCATCAGTAGCCAGGTAGTTGGTCAGCCCCAGCATTTT. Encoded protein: CAISSQVVGQPQHF.

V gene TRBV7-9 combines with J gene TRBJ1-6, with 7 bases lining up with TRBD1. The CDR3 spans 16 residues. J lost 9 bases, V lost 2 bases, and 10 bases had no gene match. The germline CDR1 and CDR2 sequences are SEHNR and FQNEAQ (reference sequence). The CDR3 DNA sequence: TGTGCCAGCAGCTTAAGTGCGGCAGGGGGTACTTCACCCCTCCACTTT. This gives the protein CASSLSAAGGTSPLHF.

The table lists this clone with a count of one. In DNA form, the CDR3 reads TGTGCCAGCTCGCAGGGTAATCGCAATCAGCCCCAGCATTTT. It codes for CASSQGNRNQPQHF. The chain carries TRBV18 and TRBJ1-5, with D possibly matching TRBD1 (5 bases). Trimming left V 6 bases short and J 2 bases short, with 11 bases between. CDR1 and CDR2 (germline): KGHSH, LQKENI. The CDR3 covers 14 residues.

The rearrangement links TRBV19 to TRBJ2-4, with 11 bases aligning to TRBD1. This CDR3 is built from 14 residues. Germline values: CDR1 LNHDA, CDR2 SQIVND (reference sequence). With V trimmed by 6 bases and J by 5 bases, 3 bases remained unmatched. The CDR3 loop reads CASRDRGLENIQYF. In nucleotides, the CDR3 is TGTGCCAGTAGGGACAGGGGGCTGGAAAACATTCAGTACTTC.

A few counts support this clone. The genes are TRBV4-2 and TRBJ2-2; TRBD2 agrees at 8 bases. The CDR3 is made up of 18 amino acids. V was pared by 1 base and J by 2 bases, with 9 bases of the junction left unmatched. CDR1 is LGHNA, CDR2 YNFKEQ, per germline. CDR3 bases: TGTGCCAGCAGCCAAGCCTTCGGACTAGCCCAAAACACCGGGGAGCTGTTTTTT. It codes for CASSQAFGLAQNTGELFF.